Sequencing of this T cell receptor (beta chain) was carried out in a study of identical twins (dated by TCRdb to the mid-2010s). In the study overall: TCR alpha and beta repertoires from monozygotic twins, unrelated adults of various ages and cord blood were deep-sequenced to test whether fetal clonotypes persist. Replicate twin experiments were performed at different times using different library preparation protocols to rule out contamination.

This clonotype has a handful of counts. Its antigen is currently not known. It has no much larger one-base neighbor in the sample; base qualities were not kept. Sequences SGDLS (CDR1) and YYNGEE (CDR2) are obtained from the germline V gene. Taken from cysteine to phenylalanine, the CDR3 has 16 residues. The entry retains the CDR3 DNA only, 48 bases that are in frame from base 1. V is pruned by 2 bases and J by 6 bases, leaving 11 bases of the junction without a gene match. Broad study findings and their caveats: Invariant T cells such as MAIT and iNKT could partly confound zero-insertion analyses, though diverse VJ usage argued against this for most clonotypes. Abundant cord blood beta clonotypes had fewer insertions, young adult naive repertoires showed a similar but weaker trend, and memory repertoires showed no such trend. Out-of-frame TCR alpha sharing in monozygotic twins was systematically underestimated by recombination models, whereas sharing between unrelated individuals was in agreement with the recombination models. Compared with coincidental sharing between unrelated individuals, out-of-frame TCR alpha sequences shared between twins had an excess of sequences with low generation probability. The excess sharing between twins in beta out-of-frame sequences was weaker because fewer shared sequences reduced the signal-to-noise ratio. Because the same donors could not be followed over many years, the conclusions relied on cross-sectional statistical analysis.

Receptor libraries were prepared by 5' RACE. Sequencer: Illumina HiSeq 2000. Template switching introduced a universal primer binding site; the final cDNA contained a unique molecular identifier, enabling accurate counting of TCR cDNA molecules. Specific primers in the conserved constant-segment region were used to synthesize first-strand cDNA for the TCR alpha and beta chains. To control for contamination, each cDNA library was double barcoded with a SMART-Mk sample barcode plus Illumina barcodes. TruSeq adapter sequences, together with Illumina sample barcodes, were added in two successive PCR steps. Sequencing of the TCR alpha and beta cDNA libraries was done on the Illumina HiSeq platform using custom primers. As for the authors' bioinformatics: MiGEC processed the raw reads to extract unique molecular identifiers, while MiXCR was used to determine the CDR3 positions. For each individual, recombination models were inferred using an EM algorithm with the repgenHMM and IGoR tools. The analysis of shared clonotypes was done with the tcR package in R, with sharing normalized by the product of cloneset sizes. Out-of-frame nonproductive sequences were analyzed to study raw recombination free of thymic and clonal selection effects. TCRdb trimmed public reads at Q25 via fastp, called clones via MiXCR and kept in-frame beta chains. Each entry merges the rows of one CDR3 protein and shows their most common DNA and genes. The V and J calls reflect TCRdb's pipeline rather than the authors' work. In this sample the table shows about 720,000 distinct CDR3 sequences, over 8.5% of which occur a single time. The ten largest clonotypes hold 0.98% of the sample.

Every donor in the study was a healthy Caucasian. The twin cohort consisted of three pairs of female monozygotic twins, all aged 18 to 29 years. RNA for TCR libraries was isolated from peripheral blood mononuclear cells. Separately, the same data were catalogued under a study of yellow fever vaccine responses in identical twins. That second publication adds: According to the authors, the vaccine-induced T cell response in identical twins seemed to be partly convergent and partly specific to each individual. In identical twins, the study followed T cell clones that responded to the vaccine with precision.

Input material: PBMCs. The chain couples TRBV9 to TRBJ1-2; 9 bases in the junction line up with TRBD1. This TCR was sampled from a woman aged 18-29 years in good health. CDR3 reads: CASSVISRDREDGYTF. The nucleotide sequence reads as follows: TGTGCCAGCAGCGTGATCAGCCGGGACAGGGAGGATGGCTACACCTTC.